The rows below give T cell receptor beta chains drawn from one sample of a study of OX40 agonist ivuxolimab in advanced cancers. Clones were read by immunoSEQ multiplex PCR, and TCRdb kept only the in-frame ones, dropping some. This table holds around 100,000 clones, roughly 90% found once. The specimen comprised CD4+ or CD8+ T cells sorted from blood, sampled in a trial of the OX40 agonist ivuxolimab. The receptors were sampled from an adult with an advanced solid tumor such as melanoma, head and neck, liver or kidney cancer. The CDR3 runs from the conserved cysteine through the conserved F or W. D genes are given only for firm matches. Only some rows state a clone size, as once, few, many or a class for expanded clones.

>TRBV7-8|.|TRBJ2-7|.
TGTGCCAGCAGCTCGGGGGATTCCTACGAGCAGTACTTC
CASSSGDSYEQYF
>TRBV15|.|TRBJ1-5|.
TGTGCCACCAGCAGAGAACCCGTGGGGGGATACCTTGACAATCAGCCCCAGCATTTT
CATSREPVGGYLDNQPQHF
>TRBV9|.|TRBJ2-3|TRBD2
TGTGCCAGCAGCGTAACCAGCGGGGGGAGCACAGATACGCAGTATTTT
CASSVTSGGSTDTQYF
>TRBV7-2|.|TRBJ2-5|TRBD2
TGTGCCAGCAGCCCTGCACTAGCGGGAGAGACCCAGTACTTC
CASSPALAGETQYF
>TRBV2|.|TRBJ1-5|.
TGTGCCAGCAAACCATCAAATAGCAATCAGCCCCAGCATTTT
CASKPSNSNQPQHF
>TRBV9|.|TRBJ1-1|.
TGTGCCAGCAGCGTTGGGCAGTTCATGAACACTGAAGCTTTCTTT
CASSVGQFMNTEAFF
>TRBV4-3|.|TRBJ2-7|.
TGCGCCAGCAGCCAAGATAATCAGGGGGGACGCGAGCAGTACTTC
CASSQDNQGGREQYF
>TRBV27|once|TRBJ1-1|.
TGTGCCAGCAGTTTCCGAATGAACACTGAAGCTTTCTTT
CASSFRMNTEAFF
>TRBV28|.|TRBJ2-3|.
TGTGCCAGCGGGTTAGTCCTAGAAGTCCGGGGCACAGATACGCAGTATTTT
CASGLVLEVRGTDTQYF
>TRBV11-2|.|TRBJ2-1|TRBD2
TGTGCCAGCAGCTGGGGACTAGCGGGAGTCGATGAGCAGTTCTTC
CASSWGLAGVDEQFF
>TRBV5-1|.|TRBJ2-2|.
TGCGCCAGCTACTTTCCCCTAGGGGGTAGCACCGGGGAGCTGTTTTTT
CASYFPLGGSTGELFF
>TRBV30|.|TRBJ2-7|TRBD1
TGTGCCTGGAGACCGGGACAGGGGTTCCACGAGCAGTACTTC
CAWRPGQGFHEQYF
>TRBV19|.|TRBJ2-2|.
TGTGCCAGTAGTATAGGTTCTAGAACTAACACCGGGGAGCTGTTTTTT
CASSIGSRTNTGELFF
>TRBV7-2|.|TRBJ1-5|.
TGTGCCAGCAGCCTCCAGAGTCAGGGAAGTCAGCCCCAGCATTTT
CASSLQSQGSQPQHF
>TRBV14|.|TRBJ2-1|.
TGTGCCAGCAGCCAAGATGTAGGCGCGAGATTTCTAAATGAGCAGTTCTTC
CASSQDVGARFLNEQFF
>TRBV18|.|TRBJ2-7|.
TGTGCCAGCTCACTCGAGGCCTACGAGCAGTACTTC
CASSLEAYEQYF
>TRBV5-1|.|TRBJ2-7|.
TGCGCCAGCAGCTTGGCCAGGCCCCTTGGCGGTGAGCAGTACTTC
CASSLARPLGGEQYF
>TRBV6-1|.|TRBJ1-3|.
TGTGCCAGCATCTCTAGGACAGAAGCTGGAAACACCATATATTTT
CASISRTEAGNTIYF
>TRBV7-2|.|TRBJ1-3|.
TGTGCCAGCAGCGTGTTACTTAGCTCTGGAAACACCATATATTTT
CASSVLLSSGNTIYF
>TRBV6-5|.|TRBJ1-5|.
TGTGCCAGCACCCCAGGGTCGGGACAGCCCCAGCATTTT
CASTPGSGQPQHF
>TRBV4-3|.|TRBJ1-3|.
TGCGCCAGCAGCTTACAAACATCCGGCGGAAACACCATATATTTT
CASSLQTSGGNTIYF
>TRBV5-1|.|TRBJ1-4|.
TGCGCCAGCAGCTTGGACGGCAGTACAACTAATGAAAAACTGTTTTTT
CASSLDGSTTNEKLFF
>TRBV15|.|TRBJ2-3|.
TGTGCCACCAGCAGAGAGCAACCTTGGATCACAGATACGCAGTATTTT
CATSREQPWITDTQYF
>TRBV6-5|once|TRBJ2-7|.
TGTGCCAGCAGTTATTTGGTCGGGGAATACGAGCAGTACTTC
CASSYLVGEYEQYF
>TRBV7-6|.|TRBJ2-7|.
TGTGCCAGCAGTCAAAACCGGGCAGGGCAGTACTTC
CASSQNRAGQYF
>TRBV9|.|TRBJ2-1|.
TGTGCCAGCAGCGTAGTACAGACAAACAATGAGCAGTTCTTC
CASSVVQTNNEQFF